Below are 30 T cell receptor beta chains sequenced from a single sample in a study of cytomegalovirus exposure and HLA in healthy donors. Clones were read by immunoSEQ multiplex PCR, and TCRdb kept only the in-frame ones, dropping some. This sample has 130,000 to 150,000 clones, with roughly 90% found just once. Sequencing used PBMCs. These receptors all come from a man aged 18-30 years in good health and CMV-seropositive.

The rearrangement uses TRBV15 and TRBJ2-3, with 8 bases identical to TRBD2. CDR3 length: 16 amino acids. V lost 5 bases to trimming and J lost 4 bases; unmatched junction nucleotides: 11. CDR1 is LNHNV, CDR2 YYDKDF, per germline (reference sequence). CDR3 sequence reads: CATSLKSGSGSDTQYF. Written as DNA, the CDR3 is TGTGCCACCAGCCTGAAAAGCGGGAGTGGCTCAGATACGCAGTATTTT.

This clone was recorded once. The chain is built from TRBV13 and TRBJ1-3; D unresolved. V shed 4 bases and J shed 1 base, with 8 bases lying between them. CDR1 PRHDT and CDR2 FYEKMQ come from the germline V gene (reference sequence). The CDR3 consists of 14 residues. The CDR3 reads CASSSPLSGNTIYF. CDR3 nucleotide sequence: TGTGCCAGCAGCTCCCCCCTATCTGGAAACACCATATATTTT.

DNA of the CDR3: TGTGCCAGTAGTACCATTGGGACAGCTAGCAATCAGCCCCAGCATTTT. It specifies CASSTIGTASNQPQHF. The gene calls are TRBV19 and TRBJ1-5; TRBD1 matches at 7 bases. CDR1 is LNHDA, CDR2 SQIVND, per germline (reference sequence). The V segment lost 4 bases and the J segment 0 bases; nucleotides outside the gene matches: 6. CDR3 length equals 16 residues.

Written as DNA, the CDR3 is TGTGCCAGCAGCTTTATCAGTGGCGGGGAGCTGTTTTTT. This codes for CASSFISGGELFF. The chain couples TRBV4-2 to TRBJ2-2; no firm D call. The CDR3 runs 13 residues. Trimming removed 5 bases at V and 7 bases at J, with 11 bases between. From germline, CDR1 is LGHNA and CDR2 YNFKEQ.

The chain uses TRBV10-2 and TRBJ1-2; TRBD1 aligns across 8 bases. The J segment lost 5 bases and the V segment lost 0 bases, leaving 5 bases of the junction unmatched. This CDR3 comprises 15 residues. Germline V CDR1 and CDR2: WSHSY, SAAADI. The CDR3 coding sequence is TGCGCCAGCAGTGAGTCGGCAGGGGGCGGGTATGGCTACACCTTC. Residues: CASSESAGGGYGYTF.

A few counts support this clone. J is TRBJ2-1 and V is TRBV30, with 10 bases matching TRBD2. The CDR3 extends over 16 amino acids. V shed 2 bases, J shed 1 base, and the junction held 5 bases outside the gene matches. The V gene's germline CDR1 is GTSNPN and CDR2 SVGIG (reference sequence). This CDR3 reads CAWSRSGRVSYNEQFF. The CDR3 nucleotides read TGTGCCTGGAGTCGCAGCGGGAGGGTGTCCTACAATGAGCAGTTCTTC.

This clone was counted once. V gene TRBV28 combines with J gene TRBJ2-7; D may be TRBD2 (6 bases). Trimming removed 8 bases from V and 7 bases from J, with 12 bases in between. CDR3 size: 11 residues. Germline CDR1 MDHEN, CDR2 SYDVKM. The CDR3 nucleotides read TGTGCCAGCTTAAGGGCGGGAGAGCAGTACTTC. Protein: CASLRAGEQYF.

This clone was picked up one time. The gene calls are TRBV2 and TRBJ2-7; TRBD1 agrees at 9 bases. V dropped 3 bases and J dropped 6; count of bases not matched to a gene: 12. CDR3 length: 16 residues. Germline-derived CDR1 and CDR2 are SNHLY and FYNNEI. DNA of the CDR3: TGTGCCAGCAGTGATCCCCGGCGGGACAGGGTCCCCGAGCAGTACTTC. This codes for CASSDPRRDRVPEQYF.

V and J are TRBV19 and TRBJ2-1, with D maybe TRBD2 (6 bases). V lost 6 bases, J lost 7 bases, and 13 bases lay in between. From germline, CDR1 is LNHDA and CDR2 SQIVND (reference sequence). The CDR3 spans 13 residues. The CDR3 is CASRSGFRNEQFF. The CDR3 DNA reads as TGTGCCAGTAGGAGCGGGTTTAGGAATGAGCAGTTCTTC. The full variable domain, completed using reference TRBV19 and TRBJ2-1, is DGGITQSPKYLFRKEGQNVTLSCEQNLNHDAMYWYRQDPGQGLRLIYYSQIVNDFQKGDIAEGYSVSREKKESFPLTVTSAQKNPTAFYLCASRSGFRNEQFFGPGTRLTVL.

This clone was counted once. This sequence joins TRBV7-9 and TRBJ2-7, with 8 positions matching TRBD2. Germline V lookup: CDR1 SEHNR, CDR2 FQNEAQ (reference sequence). This CDR3 has 17 amino acids. V dropped 4 bases and J dropped 3; count of bases not matched to a gene: 14. The CDR3 DNA reads as TGTGCCAGCAGCTCGGTAGCGGGATCCCTTCTTATCTACGAGCAGTACTTC. It specifies CASSSVAGSLLIYEQYF.

This chain uses TRBV5-1 with TRBJ2-3; 8 bases are shared with TRBD2. With V trimmed by 4 bases and J by 5 bases, 6 bases remained unmatched. The CDR3 is made up of 14 amino acids. From germline, CDR1 is SGHRS and CDR2 YFSETQ. As DNA, the CDR3 is TGCGCCAGCAGCCTTAGCGGGGAGGGAGATACGCAGTATTTT. It specifies CASSLSGEGDTQYF.

This chain links TRBV6-1 with TRBJ1-1; D not resolved. Trimming pared 8 bases from V and 4 bases from J, leaving 5 bases between. Germline loops: CDR1 MNHNS, CDR2 SASEGT. The CDR3 runs 10 residues. CDR3 loop: CASGRTEAFF. In nucleotides, the CDR3 is TGTGCCAGCGGGCGCACTGAAGCTTTCTTT.

Only one count was recorded for this clone. The J gene is TRBJ2-1, the V gene TRBV7-6; 10 nucleotides align to TRBD2. The CDR3 is 16 residues long. The germline V gene encodes CDR1 SGHVS and CDR2 FNYEAQ. The V segment lost 5 bases and the J segment 10 bases; nucleotides outside the gene matches: 14. This CDR3 reads CASSPIDSGGIGEQFF. The CDR3 DNA is TGTGCCAGCAGCCCGATCGATAGCGGGGGGATCGGGGAGCAGTTCTTC.

V and J are TRBV7-8 and TRBJ2-5; TRBD1 agrees at 8 bases. CDR3 size: 14 residues. The ends lost 5 bases at V and 4 bases at J; junction bases unmatched: 6. Germline CDR1 reads SGHVS; CDR2 reads FQNEAQ. CDR3 protein: CASSPIDRGETQYF. In DNA form, the CDR3 reads TGTGCCAGCAGCCCGATAGACAGGGGAGAGACCCAGTACTTC.

The V call is TRBV28, the J call TRBJ1-2; D gene unclear. This CDR3 region has 14 residues. Germline CDR1 reads MDHEN; CDR2 reads SYDVKM. Trimming took off 1 base at V and 3 bases at J, with 9 bases between the two ends. CDR3 residues: CASSLFERHYGYTF. The CDR3 nucleotides read TGTGCCAGCAGTTTATTTGAGCGTCACTATGGCTACACCTTC.

The V and J genes are TRBV7-9 and TRBJ1-1; 7 bases fit TRBD1. The V and J ends lost 5 bases and 3 bases, in that order; junction bases with no gene match: 6. This CDR3 has 14 residues. From germline, CDR1 is SEHNR and CDR2 FQNEAQ (reference sequence). This CDR3 is CASSRQGGYTEAFF. In DNA, the CDR3 is TGTGCCAGCAGCCGGCAGGGGGGATACACTGAAGCTTTCTTT.

The DNA for the CDR3 is TGCGCCAGCAGCCTTATGGGGACAGGCCCATACAATGAGCAGTTCTTC. Translated, it gives CASSLMGTGPYNEQFF. This chain links TRBV5-1 with TRBJ2-1, with 8 nucleotides matching TRBD1. The V gene end was trimmed by 4 bases and the J gene end by 4 bases; junction bases not matched to a gene: 10. The CDR3 loop spans 16 amino acids. Germline CDR1 reads SGHRS; CDR2 reads YFSETQ.

The chain employs TRBV10-2 and TRBJ1-3, with D possibly being TRBD1 (5 bases). Deletions cut 4 bases from V and 2 bases from J, with 12 bases between. In germline, CDR1 is WSHSY, CDR2 SAAADI. The CDR3 contains 15 residues. CDR3 sequence (DNA): TGCGCCAGCAGTGTAGGGGCAGTAACTGGAAACACCATATATTTT. This sequence encodes CASSVGAVTGNTIYF.

This sequence joins TRBV28 and TRBJ2-1; 10 nucleotides line up with TRBD2. The CDR3 is made up of 16 amino acids. The J segment lost 4 bases and the V segment lost 3 bases, leaving 6 bases of the junction unmatched. CDR1 and CDR2 (germline): MDHEN, SYDVKM. The chain's CDR3 is CASSFSGLAAYNEQFF. In DNA form, the CDR3 reads TGTGCCAGCAGTTTTTCTGGACTAGCGGCGTACAATGAGCAGTTCTTC.

V usage is TRBV10-3 and J usage is TRBJ1-1; tentative D call: TRBD1 (6 bases). CDR1 ENHRY and CDR2 SYGVKD come from the germline V gene. Between the trimmed V and J ends, which lost 10 bases and 2 bases, there was a span of 14 bases. The CDR3 is 13 amino acids. CDR3 loop: CATRDNLNTEAFF. The CDR3, as DNA: TGTGCCACCCGGGACAACCTTAACACTGAAGCTTTCTTT.

This sequence joins TRBV5-4 and TRBJ1-1; no definite D call. Germline lookup yields CDR1 SGHNT and CDR2 YYREEE (reference sequence). Trimming stripped 4 bases from V and 2 bases from J, with 15 bases between. The CDR3 extends over 15 amino acids. CDR3 loop: CASSSRELRNTEAFF. In DNA form, the CDR3 reads TGTGCCAGCAGCAGTCGGGAGCTCCGCAACACTGAAGCTTTCTTT. The variable domain in full, with the rest retrieved from reference TRBV5-4 and TRBJ1-1, is ETGVTQSPTHLIKTRGQQVTLRCSSQSGHNTVSWYQQALGQGPQFIFQYYREEENGRGNFPPRFSGLQFPNYSSELNVNALELDDSALYLCASSSRELRNTEAFFGQGTRLTVV.

The genes are TRBV2 and TRBJ2-1; TRBD2 agrees at 9 bases. This CDR3 has 17 amino acids. Germline V lookup: CDR1 SNHLY, CDR2 FYNNEI. V trimming: 0 bases; J trimming: 6 bases; junction bases outside the gene matches: 9. CDR3 sequence: CASSEAWIAGDFNEQFF. In DNA, the CDR3 is TGTGCCAGCAGTGAAGCCTGGATAGCGGGAGACTTCAATGAGCAGTTCTTC.

The chain has TRBV5-1 and TRBJ2-7, with TRBD1 identical over 8 bases. Germline-derived CDR1 and CDR2 are SGHRS and YFSETQ. The CDR3 spans 15 residues. Trimming cost V 4 bases and J 1 base; bases outside gene matches: 7. CDR3 coding DNA: TGCGCCAGCAGCCCGACAGGGGCCGGTTCCTACGAGCAGTACTTC. This codes for CASSPTGAGSYEQYF.

The chain uses TRBV2 and TRBJ2-1; tentative D call: TRBD2 (6 bases). CDR3 length: 13 residues. V lost 9 bases and J 2 bases, leaving 11 bases between the germline ends. Germline V lookup: CDR1 SNHLY, CDR2 FYNNEI. The CDR3 DNA reads as TGTGCCAGGTCCCAGCGGGCCTACAATGAGCAGTTCTTC. This sequence encodes CARSQRAYNEQFF.

The chain combines TRBV11-3 with TRBJ1-1; D may be TRBD1 (6 bases). CDR3 length: 12 residues. With 4 bases removed from V and 11 bases from J, the gap between germline ends came to 14 bases. The V gene's germline CDR1 is SGHNT and CDR2 YENEEA. The CDR3 sequence: CASSSEGGRAFF. In DNA form, the CDR3 reads TGTGCCAGCAGCTCCGAAGGGGGAAGGGCTTTCTTT.

Only one count was recorded for this clone. The chain employs TRBV27 and TRBJ1-1, with D perhaps matching TRBD1 (5 bases). The germline V gene has CDR1 MNHEY and CDR2 SMNVEV (reference sequence). The CDR3 is made up of 15 amino acids. Trimming removed 4 bases from V and 5 bases from J, with 17 bases in between. Here the CDR3 reads CASSSSGAGETEAFF. DNA of the CDR3: TGTGCCAGCAGTTCCTCTGGGGCTGGAGAAACTGAAGCTTTCTTT.

V is TRBV7-9 and J is TRBJ1-1, with 8 bases identical to TRBD1. The CDR3 covers 16 residues. V shed 4 bases, J shed 1 base, and the junction held 8 bases outside the gene matches. Per the germline V gene, CDR1 is SEHNR and CDR2 is FQNEAQ (reference sequence). The CDR3 sequence is CASSSPGGSGNTEAFF. CDR3 DNA: TGTGCCAGCAGCTCACCAGGGGGCTCCGGGAACACTGAAGCTTTCTTT.

The J gene is TRBJ2-2, the V gene TRBV6-4; D remains unclear. V dropped 4 bases and J dropped 6 bases, with 9 bases sitting between them. The germline gives CDR1 MRHNA, CDR2 SNTAGT. The CDR3 length is 13 residues. In DNA, the CDR3 is TGTGCCAGCAGTGGCGACTGGGCCGGGGAGCTGTTTTTT. Translation gives CASSGDWAGELFF.

V and J are TRBV9 and TRBJ1-1, with 9 bases aligning to TRBD1. This CDR3 has 14 amino acids. Looked up from germline, CDR1 is SGDLS and CDR2 is YYNGEE. The V gene end was trimmed by 5 bases and the J gene end by 6 bases; junction bases not matched to a gene: 8. CDR3 coding DNA: TGTGCCAGCAGGCGCCGGGACAGGGTCTCTGAAGCTTTCTTT. Encoded protein: CASRRRDRVSEAFF.

The rearrangement links TRBV7-9 to TRBJ1-5, with D unresolved. V lost 1 base and J lost 2, with 12 bases in between. CDR1 is SEHNR and CDR2 is FQNEAQ in the germline V gene (reference sequence). This CDR3 region has 16 residues. This CDR3 is CASSLERGAGNQPQHF. For the CDR3, the DNA is TGTGCCAGCAGCTTAGAACGGGGAGCAGGCAATCAGCCCCAGCATTTT.